These 2 T cell receptor beta chains came from one sample sequenced in a study of T cell responses to AZD1222 COVID-19 vaccine. Sequenced by immunoSEQ multiplex PCR; TCRdb stores in-frame clones only, minus some. The sample records roughly 120,000 clones, about 90% being singletons. The starting material was peripheral blood, obtained on day 0 of AZD1222 vaccination. The receptors shown here come from an adult in good health.

The chain uses TRBV10-3 and TRBJ2-3; D perhaps matches TRBD1 (5 bases). The length of the CDR3 is 15 residues. Trimming took off 0 bases at V and 3 bases at J, with 10 bases between the two ends. Germline V gene data show CDR1 as ENHRY and CDR2 as SYGVKD. The CDR3 sequence is CAISESNGATDTQYF. The DNA for the CDR3 is TGTGCCATCAGTGAGTCGAATGGGGCAACAGATACGCAGTATTTT.

The rearrangement uses TRBV7-9 and TRBJ2-4, with D uncertain. The germline CDR1 and CDR2 sequences are SEHNR and FQNEAQ (reference sequence). V was pared by 0 bases and J by 2 bases, with 11 bases between. CDR3 length: 16 residues. In DNA form, the CDR3 reads TGTGCCAGCAGCTTAGCGTACCTGGGAACCAAAAACATTCAGTACTTC. It translates to CASSLAYLGTKNIQYF.